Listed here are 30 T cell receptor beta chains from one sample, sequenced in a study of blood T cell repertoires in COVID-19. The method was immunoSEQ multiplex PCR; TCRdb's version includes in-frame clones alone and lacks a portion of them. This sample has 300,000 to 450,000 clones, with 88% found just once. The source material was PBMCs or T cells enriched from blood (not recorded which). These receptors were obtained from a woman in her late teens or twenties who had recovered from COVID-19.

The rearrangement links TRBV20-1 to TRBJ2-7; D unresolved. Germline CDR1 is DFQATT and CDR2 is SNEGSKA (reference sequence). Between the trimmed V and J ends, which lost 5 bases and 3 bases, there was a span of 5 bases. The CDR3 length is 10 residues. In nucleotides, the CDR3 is TGCAGTGCTGTAAACTACGAGCAGTACTTC. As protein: CSAVNYEQYF.

The CDR3 region has the DNA TGTGCCAGCAGTGGGACAGGGGAAAGCAATGAGCAGTTCTTC. Its translation: CASSGTGESNEQFF. This chain connects TRBV6-4 to TRBJ2-1, with 9 positions matching TRBD1. Germline assignment: CDR1 MRHNA and CDR2 SNTAGT. The CDR3 length is 14 residues. The V gene end was trimmed by 4 bases and the J gene end by 6 bases; junction bases not matched to a gene: 4.

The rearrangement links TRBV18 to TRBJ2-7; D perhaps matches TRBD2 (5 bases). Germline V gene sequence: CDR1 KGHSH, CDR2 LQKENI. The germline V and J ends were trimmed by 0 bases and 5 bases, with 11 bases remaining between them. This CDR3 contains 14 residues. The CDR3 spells CASSPPRLEDEQYF. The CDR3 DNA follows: TGTGCCAGCTCACCACCGAGGTTGGAGGACGAGCAGTACTTC.

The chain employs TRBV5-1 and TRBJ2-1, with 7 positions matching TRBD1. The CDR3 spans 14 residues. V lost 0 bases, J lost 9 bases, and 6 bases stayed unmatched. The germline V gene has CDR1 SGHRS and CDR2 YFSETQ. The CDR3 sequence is CASSLAVGGGEQFF. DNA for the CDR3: TGCGCCAGCAGCTTGGCCGTAGGGGGCGGTGAGCAGTTCTTC.

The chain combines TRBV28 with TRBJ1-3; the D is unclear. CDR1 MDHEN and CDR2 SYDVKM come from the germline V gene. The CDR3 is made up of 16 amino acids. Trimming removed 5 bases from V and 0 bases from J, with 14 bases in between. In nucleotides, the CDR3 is TGTGCCAGCAGTCTCTTTGGGAGCCTCTCTGGAAACACCATATATTTT. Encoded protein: CASSLFGSLSGNTIYF.

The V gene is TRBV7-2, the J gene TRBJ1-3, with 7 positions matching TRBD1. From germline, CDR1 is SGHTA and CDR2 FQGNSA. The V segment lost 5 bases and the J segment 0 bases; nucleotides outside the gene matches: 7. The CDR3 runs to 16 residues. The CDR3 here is CASSKTGLNSGNTIYF. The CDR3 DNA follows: TGTGCCAGCAGCAAGACAGGGCTCAACTCTGGAAACACCATATATTTT.

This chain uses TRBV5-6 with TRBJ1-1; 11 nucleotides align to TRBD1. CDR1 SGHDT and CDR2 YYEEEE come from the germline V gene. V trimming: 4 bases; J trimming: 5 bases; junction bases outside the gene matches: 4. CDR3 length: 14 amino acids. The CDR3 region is CASSADRGLTEAFF. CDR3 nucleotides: TGTGCCAGCAGCGCGGACAGGGGGCTGACTGAAGCTTTCTTT.

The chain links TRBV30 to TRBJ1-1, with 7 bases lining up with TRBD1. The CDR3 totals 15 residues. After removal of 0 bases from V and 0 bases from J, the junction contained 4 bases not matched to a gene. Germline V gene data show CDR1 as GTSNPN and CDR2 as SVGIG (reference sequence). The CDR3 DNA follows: TGTGCCTGGAGTGTCGTGGACAGGATGAACACTGAAGCTTTCTTT. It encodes CAWSVVDRMNTEAFF.

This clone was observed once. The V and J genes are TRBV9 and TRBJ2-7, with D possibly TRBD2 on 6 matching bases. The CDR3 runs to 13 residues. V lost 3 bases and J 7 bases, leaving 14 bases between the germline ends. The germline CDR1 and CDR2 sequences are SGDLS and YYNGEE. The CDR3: CASSAQQAGEQYF. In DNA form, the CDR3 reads TGTGCCAGCAGCGCCCAACAGGCGGGAGAGCAGTACTTC. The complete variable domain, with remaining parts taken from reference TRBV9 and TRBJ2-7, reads DSGVTQTPKHLITATGQRVTLRCSPRSGDLSVYWYQQSLDQGLQFLIQYYNGEERAKGNILERFSAQQFPDLHSELNLSSLELGDSALYFCASSAQQAGEQYFGPGTRLTVT.

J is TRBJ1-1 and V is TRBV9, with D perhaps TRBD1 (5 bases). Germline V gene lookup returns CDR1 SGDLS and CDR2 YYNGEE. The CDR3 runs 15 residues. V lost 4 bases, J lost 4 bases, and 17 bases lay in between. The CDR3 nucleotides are TGTGCCAGCAGCCTGGGGCGGGGATCGGTCACTGAAGCTTTCTTT. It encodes CASSLGRGSVTEAFF.

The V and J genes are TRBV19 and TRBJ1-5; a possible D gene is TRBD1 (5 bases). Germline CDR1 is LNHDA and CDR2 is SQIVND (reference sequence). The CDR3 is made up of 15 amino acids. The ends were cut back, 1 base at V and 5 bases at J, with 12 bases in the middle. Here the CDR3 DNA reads TGTGCCAGTAGTATAGGGGGCGGCCCCCATCAGCCCCAGCATTTT. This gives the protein CASSIGGGPHQPQHF.

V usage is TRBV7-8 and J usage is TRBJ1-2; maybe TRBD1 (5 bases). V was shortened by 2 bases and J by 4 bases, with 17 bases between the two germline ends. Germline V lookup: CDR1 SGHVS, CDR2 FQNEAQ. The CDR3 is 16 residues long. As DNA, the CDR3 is TGTGCCAGCAGCTTATTCGTCTCAGGGTGGAGCTATGGCTACACCTTC. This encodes CASSLFVSGWSYGYTF. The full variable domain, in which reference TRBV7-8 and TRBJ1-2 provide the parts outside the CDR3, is GAGVSQSPRYKVAKRGQDVALRCDPISGHVSLFWYQQALGQGPEFLTYFQNEAQLDKSGLPSDRFFAERPEGSVSTLKIQRTQQEDSAVYLCASSLFVSGWSYGYTFGSGTRLTVV.

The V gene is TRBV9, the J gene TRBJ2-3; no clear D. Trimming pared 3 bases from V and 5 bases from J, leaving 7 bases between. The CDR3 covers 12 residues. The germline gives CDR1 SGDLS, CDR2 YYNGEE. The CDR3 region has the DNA TGTGCCAGCAGCGGCCCGGTAGATACGCAGTATTTT. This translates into CASSGPVDTQYF.

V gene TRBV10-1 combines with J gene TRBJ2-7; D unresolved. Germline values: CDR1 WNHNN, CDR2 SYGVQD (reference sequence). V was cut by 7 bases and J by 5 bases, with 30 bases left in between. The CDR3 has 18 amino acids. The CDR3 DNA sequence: TGCGCCAGCAATAGTTGGCTATACAGAGCCCGAAAGGTGGACGAGCAGTACTTC. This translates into CASNSWLYRARKVDEQYF.

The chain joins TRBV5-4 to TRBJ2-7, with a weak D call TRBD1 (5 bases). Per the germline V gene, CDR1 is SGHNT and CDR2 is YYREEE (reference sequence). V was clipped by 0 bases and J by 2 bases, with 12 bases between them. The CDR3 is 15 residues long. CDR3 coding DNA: TGTGCCAGCAGCTTGGGTCCAGGGCTTGCCTACGAGCAGTACTTC. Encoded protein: CASSLGPGLAYEQYF. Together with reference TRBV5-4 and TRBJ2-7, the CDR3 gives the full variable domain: ETGVTQSPTHLIKTRGQQVTLRCSSQSGHNTVSWYQQALGQGPQFIFQYYREEENGRGNFPPRFSGLQFPNYSSELNVNALELDDSALYLCASSLGPGLAYEQYFGPGTRLTVT.

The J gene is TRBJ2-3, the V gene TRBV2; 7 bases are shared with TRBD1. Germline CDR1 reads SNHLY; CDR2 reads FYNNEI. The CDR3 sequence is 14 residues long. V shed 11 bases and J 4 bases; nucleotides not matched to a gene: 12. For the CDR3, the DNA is TGTGCCGACAGACAGGGCCTTCGATCAGATACGCAGTATTTT. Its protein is CADRQGLRSDTQYF.

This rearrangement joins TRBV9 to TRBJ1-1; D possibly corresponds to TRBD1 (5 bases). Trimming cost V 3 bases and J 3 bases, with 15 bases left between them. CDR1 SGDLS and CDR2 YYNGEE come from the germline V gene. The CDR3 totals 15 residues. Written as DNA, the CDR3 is TGTGCCAGCAGCGCCAACTCCCGGGGGGACACTGAAGCTTTCTTT. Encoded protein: CASSANSRGDTEAFF.

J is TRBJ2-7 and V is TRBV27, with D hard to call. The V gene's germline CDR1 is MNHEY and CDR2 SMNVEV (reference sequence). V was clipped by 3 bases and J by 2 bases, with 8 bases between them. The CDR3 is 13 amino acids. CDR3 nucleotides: TGTGCCAGCAGTTTGGCTGAAACCTACGAGCAGTACTTC. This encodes CASSLAETYEQYF.

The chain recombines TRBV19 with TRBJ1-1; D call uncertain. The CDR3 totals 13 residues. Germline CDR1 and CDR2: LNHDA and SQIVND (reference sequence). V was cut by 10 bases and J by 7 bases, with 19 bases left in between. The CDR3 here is CATSSGGHREAFF. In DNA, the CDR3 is TGTGCCACCAGTTCAGGAGGCCACCGTGAAGCTTTCTTT. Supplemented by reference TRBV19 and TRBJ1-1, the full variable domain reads DGGITQSPKYLFRKEGQNVTLSCEQNLNHDAMYWYRQDPGQGLRLIYYSQIVNDFQKGDIAEGYSVSREKKESFPLTVTSAQKNPTAFYLCATSSGGHREAFFGQGTRLTVV.

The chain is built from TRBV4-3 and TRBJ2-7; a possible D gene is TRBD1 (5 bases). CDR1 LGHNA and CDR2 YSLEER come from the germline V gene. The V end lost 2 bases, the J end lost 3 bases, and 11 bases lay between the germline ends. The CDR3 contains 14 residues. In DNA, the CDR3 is TGCGCCAGCAGCCAACGACAGCACGACTACGAGCAGTACTTC. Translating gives CASSQRQHDYEQYF.

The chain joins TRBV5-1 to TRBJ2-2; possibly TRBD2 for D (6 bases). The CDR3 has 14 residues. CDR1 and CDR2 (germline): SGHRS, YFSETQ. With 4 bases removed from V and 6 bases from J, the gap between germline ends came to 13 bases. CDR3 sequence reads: CASSPDGGSGELFF. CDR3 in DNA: TGCGCCAGCAGCCCGGACGGGGGTTCCGGGGAGCTGTTTTTT.

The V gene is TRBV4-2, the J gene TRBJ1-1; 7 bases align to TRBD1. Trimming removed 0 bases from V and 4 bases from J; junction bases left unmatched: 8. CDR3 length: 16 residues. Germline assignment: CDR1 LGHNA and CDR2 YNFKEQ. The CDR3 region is CASSQDPGTAATEAFF. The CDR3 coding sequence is TGTGCCAGCAGCCAAGACCCAGGGACAGCGGCCACTGAAGCTTTCTTT.

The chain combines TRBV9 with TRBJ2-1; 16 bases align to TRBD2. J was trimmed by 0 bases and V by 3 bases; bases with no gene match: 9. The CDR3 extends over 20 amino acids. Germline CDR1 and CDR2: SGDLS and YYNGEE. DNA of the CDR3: TGTGCCAGCAGCGAGGGACTAGCGGGGGGGGCCCGAGGCTCCTACAATGAGCAGTTCTTC. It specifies CASSEGLAGGARGSYNEQFF.

CDR3 loop: CAISSQAVNSGNTIYF. CDR3 bases: TGTGCCATCAGCTCACAGGCCGTGAACTCTGGAAACACCATATATTTT. V and J are TRBV10-3 and TRBJ1-3, with a possible D match to TRBD1 (5 bases). The CDR3 length is 16 residues. Trimming shortened V by 6 bases and J by 0 bases, and 15 bases separated the two germline ends. Germline-derived CDR1 and CDR2 are ENHRY and SYGVKD.

The CDR3 region has the DNA TGTGCCAGCAGCTTAGCGGGGGGGCATGGTGAGCAGTTCTTC. It encodes CASSLAGGHGEQFF. The chain is built from TRBV5-4 and TRBJ2-1; 10 positions match TRBD2. This CDR3 region has 14 residues. Per the germline V gene, CDR1 is SGHNT and CDR2 is YYREEE (reference sequence). The V gene end was trimmed by 2 bases and the J gene end by 9 bases; junction bases not matched to a gene: 5.

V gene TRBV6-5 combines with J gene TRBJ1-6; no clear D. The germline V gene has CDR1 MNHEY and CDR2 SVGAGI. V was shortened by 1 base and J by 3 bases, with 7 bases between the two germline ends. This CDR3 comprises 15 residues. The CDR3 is CASSYFSVYNSPLHF. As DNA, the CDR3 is TGTGCCAGCAGTTACTTCTCAGTCTATAATTCACCCCTCCACTTT.

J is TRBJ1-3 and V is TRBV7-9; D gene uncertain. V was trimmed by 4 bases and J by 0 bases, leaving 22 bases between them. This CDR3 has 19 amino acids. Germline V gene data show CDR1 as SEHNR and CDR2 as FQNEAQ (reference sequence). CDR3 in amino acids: CASSSGRWMIESSGNTIYF. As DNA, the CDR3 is TGTGCCAGCAGCTCAGGCCGATGGATGATAGAGAGCTCTGGAAACACCATATATTTT.

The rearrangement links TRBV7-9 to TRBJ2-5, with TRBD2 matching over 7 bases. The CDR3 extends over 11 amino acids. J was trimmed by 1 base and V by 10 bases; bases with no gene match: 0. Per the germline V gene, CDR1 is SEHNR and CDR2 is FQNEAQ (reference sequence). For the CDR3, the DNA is TGTGCCACGGGGGGCCAAGAGACCCAGTACTTC. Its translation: CATGGQETQYF.

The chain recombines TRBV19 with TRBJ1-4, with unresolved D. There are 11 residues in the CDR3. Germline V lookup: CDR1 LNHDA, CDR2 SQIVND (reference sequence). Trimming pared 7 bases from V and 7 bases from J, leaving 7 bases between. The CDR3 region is CASTGGEKLFF. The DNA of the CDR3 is TGTGCCAGTACAGGTGGTGAAAAACTGTTTTTT.

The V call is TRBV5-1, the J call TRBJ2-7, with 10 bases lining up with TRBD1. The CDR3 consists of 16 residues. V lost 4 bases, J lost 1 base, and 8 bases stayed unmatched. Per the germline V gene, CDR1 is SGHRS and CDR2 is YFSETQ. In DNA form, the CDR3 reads TGCGCCAGCAGCCAAACCGGGACAGGGGCTTCCTACGAGCAGTACTTC. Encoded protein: CASSQTGTGASYEQYF.